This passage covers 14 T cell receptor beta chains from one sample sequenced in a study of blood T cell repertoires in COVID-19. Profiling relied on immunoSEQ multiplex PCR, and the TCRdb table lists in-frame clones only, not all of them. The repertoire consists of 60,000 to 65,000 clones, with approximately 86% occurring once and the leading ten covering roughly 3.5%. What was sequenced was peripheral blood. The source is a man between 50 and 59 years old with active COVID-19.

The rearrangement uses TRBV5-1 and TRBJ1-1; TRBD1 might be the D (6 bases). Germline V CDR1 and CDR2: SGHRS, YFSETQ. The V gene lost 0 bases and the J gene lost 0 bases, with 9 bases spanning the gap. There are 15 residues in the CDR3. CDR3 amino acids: CASSLGDTLNTEAFF. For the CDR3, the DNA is TGCGCCAGCAGCTTGGGGGACACCTTGAACACTGAAGCTTTCTTT.

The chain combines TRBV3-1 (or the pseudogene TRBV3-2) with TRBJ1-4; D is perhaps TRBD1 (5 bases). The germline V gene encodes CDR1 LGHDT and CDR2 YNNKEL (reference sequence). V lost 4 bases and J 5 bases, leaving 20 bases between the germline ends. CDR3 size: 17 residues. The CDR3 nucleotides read TGTGCCAGCAGCCCTAGACCCCGGGGGGGAAGGAATGAAAAACTGTTTTTT. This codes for CASSPRPRGGRNEKLFF.

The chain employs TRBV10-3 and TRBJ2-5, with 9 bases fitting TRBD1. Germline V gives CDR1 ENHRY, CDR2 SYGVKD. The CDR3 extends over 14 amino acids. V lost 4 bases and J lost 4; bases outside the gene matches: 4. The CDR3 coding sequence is TGTGCCATCAGTGGGGGACAGGGTATAGAGACCCAGTACTTC. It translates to CAISGGQGIETQYF.

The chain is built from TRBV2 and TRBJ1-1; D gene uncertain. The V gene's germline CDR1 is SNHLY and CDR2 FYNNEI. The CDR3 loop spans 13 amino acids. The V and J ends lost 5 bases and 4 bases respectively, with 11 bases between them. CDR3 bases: TGTGCCAGCAGTACCACTAGGAGCACTGAAGCTTTCTTT. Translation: CASSTTRSTEAFF.

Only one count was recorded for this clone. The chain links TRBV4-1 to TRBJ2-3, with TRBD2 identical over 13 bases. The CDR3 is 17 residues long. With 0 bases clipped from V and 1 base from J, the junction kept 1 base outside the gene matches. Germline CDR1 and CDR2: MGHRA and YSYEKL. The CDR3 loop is CASSQDGTSGGTDTQYF. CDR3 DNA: TGCGCCAGCAGCCAAGATGGGACTAGCGGGGGCACAGATACGCAGTATTTT.

In DNA, the CDR3 is TGTGCCAGCAGCCAAGGGGAAGCGGGGGGGAGCACAGATACGCAGTATTTT. Translating gives CASSQGEAGGSTDTQYF. The chain joins TRBV3-1 (or the pseudogene TRBV3-2) to TRBJ2-3; 10 bases agree with TRBD2. The CDR3 spans 17 residues. Germline lookup yields CDR1 LGHDT and CDR2 YNNKEL (reference sequence). The trim removed 1 base at V and 0 bases at J, leaving 4 bases unmatched.

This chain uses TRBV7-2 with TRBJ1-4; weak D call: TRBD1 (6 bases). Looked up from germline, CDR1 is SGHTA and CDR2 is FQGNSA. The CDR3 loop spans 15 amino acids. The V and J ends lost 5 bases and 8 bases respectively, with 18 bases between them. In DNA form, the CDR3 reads TGTGCCAGCAGCCCCACAGCCAGGGGTTCGGAAAAACTGTTTTTT. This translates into CASSPTARGSEKLFF.

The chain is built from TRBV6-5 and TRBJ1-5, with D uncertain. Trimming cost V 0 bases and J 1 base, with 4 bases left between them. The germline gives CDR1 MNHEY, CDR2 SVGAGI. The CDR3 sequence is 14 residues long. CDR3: CASSYSRSNQPQHF. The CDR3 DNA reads TGTGCCAGCAGTTACTCGAGGAGCAATCAGCCCCAGCATTTT.

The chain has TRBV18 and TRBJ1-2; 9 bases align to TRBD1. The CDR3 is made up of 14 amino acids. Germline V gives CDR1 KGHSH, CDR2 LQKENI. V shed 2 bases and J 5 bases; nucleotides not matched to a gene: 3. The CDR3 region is CASSPGTGPYGYTF. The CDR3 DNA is TGTGCCAGCTCACCAGGGACAGGGCCTTATGGCTACACCTTC.

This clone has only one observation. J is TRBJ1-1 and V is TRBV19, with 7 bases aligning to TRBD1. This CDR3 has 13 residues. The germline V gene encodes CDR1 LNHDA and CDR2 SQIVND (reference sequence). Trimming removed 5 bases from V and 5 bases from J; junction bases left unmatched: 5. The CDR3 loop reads CASSATGSTEAFF. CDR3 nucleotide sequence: TGTGCCAGTAGTGCGACAGGGAGTACTGAAGCTTTCTTT.

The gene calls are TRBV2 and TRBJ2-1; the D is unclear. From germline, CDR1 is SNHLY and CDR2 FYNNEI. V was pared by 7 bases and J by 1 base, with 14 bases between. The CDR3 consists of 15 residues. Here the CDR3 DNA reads TGTGCCAGCAAGCACCGCTCCTTATCCTACAATGAGCAGTTCTTC. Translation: CASKHRSLSYNEQFF. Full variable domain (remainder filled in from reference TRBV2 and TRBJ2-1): EPEVTQTPSHQVTQMGQEVILRCVPISNHLYFYWYRQILGQKVEFLVSFYNNEISEKSEIFDDQFSVERPDGSNFTLKIRSTKLEDSAMYFCASKHRSLSYNEQFFGPGTRLTVL.

As DNA, the CDR3 is TGCGCCAGCAGCTTCGGGGTCGTAGACACCGGGGAGCTGTTTTTT. Translation: CASSFGVVDTGELFF. V and J are TRBV5-1 and TRBJ2-2, with a possible D match to TRBD2 (5 bases). Germline V lookup: CDR1 SGHRS, CDR2 YFSETQ. The V end lost 2 bases, the J end lost 3 bases, and 11 bases lay between the germline ends. This CDR3 comprises 15 residues.

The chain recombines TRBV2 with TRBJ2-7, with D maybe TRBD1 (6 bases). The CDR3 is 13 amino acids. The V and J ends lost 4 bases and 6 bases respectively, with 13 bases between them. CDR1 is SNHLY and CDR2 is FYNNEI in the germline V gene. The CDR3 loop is CASSVRTEGEQYF. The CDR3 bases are TGTGCCAGCAGTGTGAGGACAGAGGGCGAGCAGTACTTC.

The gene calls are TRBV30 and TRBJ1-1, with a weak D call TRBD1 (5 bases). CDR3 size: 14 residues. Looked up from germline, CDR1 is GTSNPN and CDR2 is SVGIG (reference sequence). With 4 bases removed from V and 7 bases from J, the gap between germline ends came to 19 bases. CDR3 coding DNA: TGTGCCTGGACCCCTCGTTGGGGCTTGAGTGAAGCTTTCTTT. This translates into CAWTPRWGLSEAFF.